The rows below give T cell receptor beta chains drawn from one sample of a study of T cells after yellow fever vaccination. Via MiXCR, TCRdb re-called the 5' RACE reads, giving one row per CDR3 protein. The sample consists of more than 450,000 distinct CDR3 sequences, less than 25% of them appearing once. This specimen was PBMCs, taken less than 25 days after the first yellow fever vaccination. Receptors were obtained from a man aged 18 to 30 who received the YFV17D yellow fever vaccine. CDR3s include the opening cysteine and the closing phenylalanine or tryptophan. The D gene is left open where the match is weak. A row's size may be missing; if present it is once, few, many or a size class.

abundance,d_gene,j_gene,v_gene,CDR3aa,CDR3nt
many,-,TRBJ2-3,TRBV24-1,CATSDFSTDTQYF,TGTGCCACCAGTGATTTTAGCACAGATACGCAGTATTTT
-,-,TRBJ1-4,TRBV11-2,CASSLVPATNEKLFF,TGTGCCAGCAGCTTAGTCCCAGCAACTAATGAAAAACTGTTTTTT
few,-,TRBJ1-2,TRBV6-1,CASSPDISYGYTF,TGTGCCAGCAGTCCAGACATAAGCTATGGCTACACCTTC
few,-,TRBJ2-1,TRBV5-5,CASSWVLAEQFF,TGTGCCAGCAGCTGGGTCCTTGCGGAGCAGTTCTTC
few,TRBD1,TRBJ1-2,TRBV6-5,CASRNTGDGYTF,TGTGCCAGCAGAAATACAGGGGATGGCTACACCTTC
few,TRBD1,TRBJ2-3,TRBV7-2,CASGRQGPGDTQYF,TGTGCCAGCGGCCGACAGGGGCCCGGGGATACGCAGTATTTT
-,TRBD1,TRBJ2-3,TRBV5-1,CASREWDRIMTDTQYF,TGCGCCAGCAGGGAGTGGGACAGAATTATGACAGATACGCAGTATTTT
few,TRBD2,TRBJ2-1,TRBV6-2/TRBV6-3,CASSLGGVSFF,TGTGCCAGCAGCCTCGGGGGGGTGTCTTTCTTC
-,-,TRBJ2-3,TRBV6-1,CASSDAGEDTQYF,TGTGCCAGCAGCGACGCAGGGGAAGATACGCAGTATTTT
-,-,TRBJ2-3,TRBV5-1,CASSAGQSGGTDTQYF,TGCGCCAGCAGCGCGGGACAGTCGGGGGGCACAGATACGCAGTATTTT